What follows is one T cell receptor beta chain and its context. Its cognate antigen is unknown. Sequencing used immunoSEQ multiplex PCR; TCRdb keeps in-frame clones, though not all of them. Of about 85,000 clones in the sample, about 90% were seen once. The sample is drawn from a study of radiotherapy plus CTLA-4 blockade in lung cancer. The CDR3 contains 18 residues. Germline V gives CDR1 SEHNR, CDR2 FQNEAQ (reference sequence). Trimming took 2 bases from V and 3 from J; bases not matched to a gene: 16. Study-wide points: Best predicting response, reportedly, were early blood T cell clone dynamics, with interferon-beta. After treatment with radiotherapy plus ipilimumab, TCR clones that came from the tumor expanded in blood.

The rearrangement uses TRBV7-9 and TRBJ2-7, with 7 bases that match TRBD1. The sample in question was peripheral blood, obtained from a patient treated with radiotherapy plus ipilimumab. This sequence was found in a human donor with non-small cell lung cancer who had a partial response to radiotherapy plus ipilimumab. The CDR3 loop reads CASSLSIFVGDSYYEQYF. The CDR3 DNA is TGTGCCAGCAGCTTAAGCATATTTGTCGGGGACAGCTACTACGAGCAGTACTTC. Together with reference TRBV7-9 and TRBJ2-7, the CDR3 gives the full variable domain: DTGVSQNPRHKITKRGQNVTFRCDPISEHNRLYWYRQTLGQGPEFLTYFQNEAQLEKSRLLSDRFSAERPKGSFSTLEIQRTEQGDSAMYLCASSLSIFVGDSYYEQYFGPGTRLTVT.